Listed below are T cell receptor beta chains from one sample, sequenced in a study of OX40 agonist ivuxolimab in advanced cancers. This table comes from immunoSEQ multiplex PCR, and its TCRdb copy is limited to in-frame clones, with some not included. The table has about 94,000 clones, more than 85% seen once; the top ten hold 3.4%. This specimen was CD4+ or CD8+ T cells sorted from blood, taken in a trial of the OX40 agonist ivuxolimab. Source of these receptors: an adult with an advanced solid tumor such as melanoma, head and neck, liver or kidney cancer. The CDR3 runs from the conserved cysteine through the conserved F or W. A D gene is named only where the DNA matches it firmly. Part of the rows lack a size; the others show once, few, many or a class for expanded clones.

d_call: .
clone_size: .
j_call: TRBJ2-3
cdr3_length: 12
v_call: TRBV9
cdr3_aa: CASSVGGDTQYF
cdr3_nt: TGTGCCAGCAGCGTAGGCGGAGATACGCAGTATTTT

d_call: .
clone_size: once
j_call: TRBJ1-1
cdr3_length: 11
v_call: TRBV11-2
cdr3_aa: CASSFGTEAFF
cdr3_nt: TGTGCCAGCAGCTTCGGCACTGAAGCTTTCTTT

d_call: .
clone_size: few
j_call: TRBJ1-1
cdr3_length: 8
v_call: TRBV2
cdr3_aa: CASSEAFF
cdr3_nt: TGTGCCAGCAGTGAAGCTTTCTTT

d_call: .
clone_size: few
j_call: TRBJ1-1
cdr3_length: 13
v_call: TRBV4-1
cdr3_aa: CASSLSENTEAFF
cdr3_nt: TGCGCCAGCAGCTTGAGTGAGAACACTGAAGCTTTCTTT

d_call: .
clone_size: few
j_call: TRBJ2-3
cdr3_length: 14
v_call: TRBV27
cdr3_aa: CASSLFRASDTQYF
cdr3_nt: TGTGCCAGCAGTTTATTCCGAGCATCAGATACGCAGTATTTT

d_call: TRBD1
clone_size: .
j_call: TRBJ2-3
cdr3_length: 15
v_call: TRBV4-1
cdr3_aa: CASSQEWDRADTQYF
cdr3_nt: TGCGCCAGCAGCCAAGAGTGGGACAGGGCGGATACGCAGTATTTT

d_call: TRBD1
clone_size: many
j_call: TRBJ1-5
cdr3_length: 14
v_call: TRBV6-4
cdr3_aa: CASPTGISNQPQHF
cdr3_nt: TGTGCCAGCCCGACAGGGATAAGCAATCAGCCCCAGCATTTT

d_call: TRBD1
clone_size: .
j_call: TRBJ2-6
cdr3_length: 18
v_call: TRBV5-6
cdr3_aa: CASSLEGTVYSGANVLTF
cdr3_nt: TGTGCCAGCAGCTTGGAGGGGACAGTTTACTCTGGGGCCAACGTCCTGACTTTC

d_call: .
clone_size: .
j_call: TRBJ2-7
cdr3_length: 14
v_call: TRBV4-3
cdr3_aa: CASSQTDSRYEQYF
cdr3_nt: TGCGCCAGCAGCCAAACCGACAGCCGCTACGAGCAGTACTTC

d_call: .
clone_size: .
j_call: TRBJ1-6
cdr3_length: 14
v_call: TRBV6-6
cdr3_aa: CASSPRPSDSPLHF
cdr3_nt: TGTGCCAGCAGCCCCCGACCTTCCGATTCACCCCTCCACTTT

d_call: .
clone_size: .
j_call: TRBJ2-1
cdr3_length: 12
v_call: TRBV6-5
cdr3_aa: CASSPWGGEQFF
cdr3_nt: TGTGCCAGCAGTCCCTGGGGTGGTGAGCAGTTCTTC

d_call: .
clone_size: .
j_call: TRBJ2-1
cdr3_length: 14
v_call: TRBV5-4
cdr3_aa: CASSPLEMEDEQFF
cdr3_nt: TGTGCCAGCAGCCCTCTGGAGATGGAGGATGAGCAGTTCTTC

d_call: .
clone_size: .
j_call: TRBJ1-2
cdr3_length: 12
v_call: TRBV19
cdr3_aa: CASSSGTYGYTF
cdr3_nt: TGTGCCAGTAGTTCAGGAACTTATGGCTACACCTTC

d_call: TRBD2
clone_size: once
j_call: TRBJ2-1
cdr3_length: 15
v_call: TRBV11-3
cdr3_aa: CASSFGTSGYNEQFF
cdr3_nt: TGTGCCAGCAGCTTCGGGACTAGCGGTTACAATGAGCAGTTCTTC

d_call: .
clone_size: once
j_call: TRBJ2-1
cdr3_length: 13
v_call: TRBV10-2
cdr3_aa: CASNLGVDNEQFF
cdr3_nt: TGCGCCAGCAATCTGGGGGTAGACAATGAGCAGTTCTTC

d_call: .
clone_size: .
j_call: TRBJ2-1
cdr3_length: 13
v_call: TRBV6-6
cdr3_aa: CASSWTIYNEQFF
cdr3_nt: TGTGCCAGCAGCTGGACTATTTACAATGAGCAGTTCTTC

d_call: .
clone_size: .
j_call: TRBJ1-4
cdr3_length: 16
v_call: TRBV5-5
cdr3_aa: CASSFGLNSLGEKLFF
cdr3_nt: TGTGCCAGCAGCTTCGGCCTGAACTCCTTGGGGGAAAAACTGTTTTTT

d_call: TRBD1
clone_size: .
j_call: TRBJ1-5
cdr3_length: 15
v_call: TRBV5-1
cdr3_aa: CASSQGGASNQPQHF
cdr3_nt: TGCGCCAGCAGTCAGGGGGGAGCGAGCAATCAGCCCCAGCATTTT

d_call: TRBD1
clone_size: .
j_call: TRBJ1-6
cdr3_length: 17
v_call: TRBV9
cdr3_aa: CASSTRTGGRPNSPLHF
cdr3_nt: TGTGCCAGCAGCACAAGGACAGGAGGACGACCCAATTCACCCCTCCACTTT

d_call: TRBD1
clone_size: .
j_call: TRBJ1-2
cdr3_length: 13
v_call: TRBV5-8
cdr3_aa: CASSLGTEYGYTF
cdr3_nt: TGTGCCAGCAGCTTAGGGACAGAGTATGGCTACACCTTC

d_call: .
clone_size: .
j_call: TRBJ2-3
cdr3_length: 11
v_call: TRBV13
cdr3_aa: CASSPRDTQYF
cdr3_nt: TGTGCCAGCAGCCCGCGAGATACGCAGTATTTT

d_call: .
clone_size: .
j_call: TRBJ1-1
cdr3_length: 13
v_call: TRBV5-5
cdr3_aa: CASSLELNTEAFF
cdr3_nt: TGTGCCAGCAGCTTGGAACTGAACACTGAAGCTTTCTTT

d_call: TRBD2
clone_size: .
j_call: TRBJ2-2
cdr3_length: 13
v_call: TRBV6-5
cdr3_aa: CASSYSVTSPLFF
cdr3_nt: TGTGCCAGCAGTTACTCGGTGACTAGCCCCCTGTTTTTT

d_call: .
clone_size: once
j_call: TRBJ2-7
cdr3_length: 14
v_call: TRBV2
cdr3_aa: CASSEPRDSYEQYF
cdr3_nt: TGTGCCAGCAGTGAACCGAGGGACTCCTACGAGCAGTACTTC

d_call: TRBD2
clone_size: .
j_call: TRBJ2-1
cdr3_length: 18
v_call: TRBV11-3
cdr3_aa: CASSLSRTSGRAYNEQFF
cdr3_nt: TGTGCCAGCAGCTTATCCCGGACTAGCGGGAGGGCCTACAATGAGCAGTTCTTC

d_call: .
clone_size: .
j_call: TRBJ1-5
cdr3_length: 13
v_call: TRBV27
cdr3_aa: CASRGLPYQPQHF
cdr3_nt: TGTGCCAGCAGGGGGCTACCATATCAGCCCCAGCATTTT

d_call: TRBD1
clone_size: .
j_call: TRBJ2-1
cdr3_length: 15
v_call: TRBV6-1
cdr3_aa: CASSDGQGAIYEQFF
cdr3_nt: TGTGCCAGCAGTGATGGGCAGGGGGCGATCTATGAGCAGTTCTTC